This TCR beta chain was identified in a study of PD-1 blockade in classical Hodgkin lymphoma. Study outcomes and limitations: Patients who responded completely had about the same baseline diversity as newly diagnosed patients.

Documented time point: cycle 4 day 1 (C4D1), after more than 5 weeks of nivolumab. Every patient was affected by relapse after autologous stem cell transplantation, while exposure to brentuximab vedotin was not uniform. Deletions cut 5 bases from V and 6 bases from J, with 8 bases between. The CDR3 runs 12 residues. The germline V gene has CDR1 SGDLS and CDR2 YYNGEE. In regard to this clone: Its antigen is unknown.

Generated by immunoSEQ multiplex PCR, the TCRdb table keeps only in-frame clones and is missing some. This table has about 33,000 clones, 70% to 80% appearing once. This sequence originates from a human donor with classical Hodgkin lymphoma. The source material was peripheral blood mononuclear cells (PBMCs), sampled before the fourth cycle of nivolumab. The chain couples TRBV9 to TRBJ2-2, with a weak D call TRBD1 (6 bases). Written as DNA, the CDR3 is TGTGCCAGCAGGGACAGCCCCGGGGAGCTGTTTTTT. This translates into CASRDSPGELFF.